The 21 T cell receptor beta chains reported below all come from one sample, sequenced in a study of blood T cell repertoires in COVID-19. Method: immunoSEQ multiplex PCR; TCRdb's copy keeps in-frame clones and lacks some. This table has fewer than 250,000 clones, over 75% appearing once. Sequencing was carried out using peripheral blood. Receptor source: a woman between 35 and 50 years old who had recovered from COVID-19.

The rearrangement uses TRBV4-2 and TRBJ2-2, with TRBD2 matching over 10 bases. Germline V gene data show CDR1 as LGHNA and CDR2 as YNFKEQ. The CDR3 is 17 amino acids. The J segment lost 7 bases and the V segment lost 3 bases, leaving 11 bases of the junction unmatched. The CDR3 loop is CASSQGQLAGRDGELFF. The CDR3 DNA reads as TGTGCCAGCAGCCAGGGACAACTAGCGGGGCGGGACGGGGAGCTGTTTTTT.

The chain is built from TRBV3-1 (or the pseudogene TRBV3-2) and TRBJ1-2; D is uncertain. Between the trimmed V and J ends, which lost 1 base and 3 bases, there was a span of 12 bases. CDR3 length: 15 residues. CDR1 is LGHDT and CDR2 is YNNKEL in the germline V gene (reference sequence). The CDR3 DNA sequence: TGTGCCAGCAGCCAAGGGCTAGCGCAGGACTATGGCTACACCTTC. Translating it yields CASSQGLAQDYGYTF.

As concerns this clone: The sample carries other DNA sequences with the same CDR3. This chain joins TRBV6-1 and TRBJ1-5, with D maybe TRBD1 (5 bases). There are 14 residues in the CDR3. In germline, CDR1 is MNHNS, CDR2 SASEGT. V lost 3 bases and J lost 4, with 10 bases in between. CDR3 residues: CASSDRVGNQPQHF. The CDR3 DNA follows: TGTGCCAGCAGTGACAGGGTTGGTAATCAGCCCCAGCATTTT.

The V call is TRBV6-5, the J call TRBJ2-2; D ambiguous. CDR3 length: 12 amino acids. V was clipped by 6 bases and J by 1 base, with 3 bases between them. Germline V gene lookup returns CDR1 MNHEY and CDR2 SVGAGI. The CDR3 bases are TGTGCCAGCAGACAGAACACCGGGGAGCTGTTTTTT. Protein: CASRQNTGELFF.

This chain connects TRBV27 to TRBJ1-4; D is perhaps TRBD1 (6 bases). The germline V gene encodes CDR1 MNHEY and CDR2 SMNVEV (reference sequence). Between the trimmed V and J ends, which lost 5 bases and 7 bases, there was a span of 14 bases. There are 14 residues in the CDR3. In DNA, the CDR3 is TGTGCCAGCAGTGGCCAGGGGTTGGGTGAAAAACTGTTTTTT. This gives the protein CASSGQGLGEKLFF.

J is TRBJ1-5 and V is TRBV18; TRBD1 aligns across 9 bases. Germline V gene data show CDR1 as KGHSH and CDR2 as LQKENI. After removal of 3 bases from V and 2 bases from J, the junction contained 5 bases not matched to a gene. This CDR3 is built from 16 residues. The CDR3: CASSPGTGTGNQPQHF. The CDR3 bases are TGTGCCAGCTCACCCGGGACAGGGACGGGCAATCAGCCCCAGCATTTT.

The rearrangement links TRBV27 to TRBJ1-4, with unresolved D. Germline V gives CDR1 MNHEY, CDR2 SMNVEV (reference sequence). This CDR3 has 13 residues. Trimming removed 5 bases at V and 8 bases at J, with 12 bases between. CDR3 nucleotide sequence: TGTGCCAGCAGTCCCCGGGGAGGGGAAAAACTGTTTTTT. Translating it yields CASSPRGGEKLFF.

The gene calls are TRBV5-6 and TRBJ2-2; 14 nucleotides agree with TRBD2. The trim removed 0 bases at V and 6 bases at J, leaving 4 bases unmatched. Germline CDR1 is SGHDT and CDR2 is YYEEEE. This CDR3 is built from 17 residues. CDR3 coding DNA: TGTGCCAGCAGCTTGGGGACTAGCGGGAGGATGGCCGGGGAGCTGTTTTTT. Amino acids: CASSLGTSGRMAGELFF. The complete variable domain, with remaining parts taken from reference TRBV5-6 and TRBJ2-2, reads DAGVTQSPTHLIKTRGQQVTLRCSPKSGHDTVSWYQQALGQGPQFIFQYYEEEERQRGNFPDRFSGHQFPNYSSELNVNALLLGDSALYLCASSLGTSGRMAGELFFGEGSRLTVL.

The chain joins TRBV5-1 to TRBJ2-3, with TRBD1 matching 8 bases. J lost 3 bases, V lost 3 bases, and 6 bases had no gene match. This CDR3 has 15 residues. Germline V gene sequence: CDR1 SGHRS, CDR2 YFSETQ. The CDR3 spells CASSSQGAGTDTQYF. The CDR3 DNA is TGCGCCAGCAGCTCCCAGGGGGCCGGGACAGATACGCAGTATTTT. Variable domain in full (rest from reference TRBV5-1 and TRBJ2-3): KAGVTQTPRYLIKTRGQQVTLSCSPISGHRSVSWYQQTPGQGLQFLFEYFSETQRNKGNFPGRFSGRQFSNSRSEMNVSTLELGDSALYLCASSSQGAGTDTQYFGPGTRLTVL.

This chain connects TRBV14 to TRBJ2-1; 7 bases are shared with TRBD1. V dropped 4 bases and J dropped 3; count of bases not matched to a gene: 3. The germline gives CDR1 SGHDN, CDR2 FVKESK. The CDR3 sequence is 14 residues long. The CDR3 sequence: CASSRRQGYNEQFF. CDR3 sequence (DNA): TGTGCCAGCAGCCGGAGACAGGGCTACAATGAGCAGTTCTTC.

The gene calls are TRBV6-2 or TRBV6-3 and TRBJ2-7; 7 bases match TRBD2. This CDR3 comprises 13 residues. After removal of 5 bases from V and 8 bases from J, the junction contained 9 bases not matched to a gene. Germline loops: CDR1 MNHEY, CDR2 SVGEGT. The CDR3 DNA reads TGTGCCAGCAGTAAGTGGGGGGGTCGGCAGCAGTACTTC. Translated, it gives CASSKWGGRQQYF.

J is TRBJ2-4 and V is TRBV10-3, with 10 positions matching TRBD2. CDR1 and CDR2 (germline): ENHRY, SYGVKD. This CDR3 has 18 residues. The ends lost 0 bases at V and 0 bases at J; junction bases unmatched: 5. The CDR3 DNA sequence: TGTGCCATCAGTGAGTCGGTAGCGGGGGGTGTAGCCAAAAACATTCAGTACTTC. This gives the protein CAISESVAGGVAKNIQYF.

Comments on this clone: The identical CDR3 is also encoded by other nucleotide sequences in the sample. The rearrangement joins TRBV28 to TRBJ1-2; 9 positions agree with TRBD1. Germline V CDR1 and CDR2: MDHEN, SYDVKM. The J segment lost 5 bases and the V segment lost 2 bases, leaving 0 bases of the junction unmatched. CDR3 length: 13 amino acids. This CDR3 is CASSLGQGYGYTF. The CDR3 nucleotides are TGTGCCAGCAGTTTAGGACAGGGGTATGGCTACACCTTC.

The rearrangement uses TRBV12-3 or TRBV12-4 and TRBJ2-1, with D uncertain. The CDR3 spans 13 residues. The germline V and J ends were trimmed by 3 bases and 5 bases, with 8 bases remaining between them. The CDR3 nucleotides read TGTGCCAGCAGTTTTTATTTCGACAATGAGCAGTTCTTC. As protein: CASSFYFDNEQFF.

This clone has only a few counts. This chain connects TRBV5-1 to TRBJ2-7; D not certain. The CDR3 runs 13 residues. CDR1 is SGHRS and CDR2 is YFSETQ in the germline V gene. Trimming removed 0 bases from V and 6 bases from J, with 10 bases in between. In DNA form, the CDR3 reads TGCGCCAGCAGCTTGGTAGGAGAGTTCGAGCAGTACTTC. Its translation: CASSLVGEFEQYF.

The chain carries TRBV10-3 and TRBJ1-1, with a possible D match to TRBD1 (5 bases). Germline-derived CDR1 and CDR2 are ENHRY and SYGVKD. The ends were cut back, 3 bases at V and 5 bases at J, with 10 bases in the middle. The CDR3 has 13 residues. The CDR3 loop is CAISDRVKTEAFF. The DNA of the CDR3 is TGTGCCATCAGTGACAGGGTTAAGACTGAAGCTTTCTTT.

V gene TRBV5-1 combines with J gene TRBJ2-3; D is perhaps TRBD1 (6 bases). The CDR3 is 13 amino acids. The germline CDR1 and CDR2 sequences are SGHRS and YFSETQ. The V end was cut by 4 bases, the J end by 5 bases, with 11 bases between. The CDR3 protein is CASSPGDRDTQYF. For the CDR3, the DNA is TGCGCCAGCAGCCCAGGGGACCGAGATACGCAGTATTTT.

J is TRBJ1-5 and V is TRBV21-1; TRBD1 is the table's D call and was not checked against the DNA. TRBV21-1 is an annotated pseudogene. This CDR3 is built from 20 residues. CDR3 sequence: CASSKALLGQPMVGNQPQHF. CDR3 DNA: TGTGCCAGCAGCAAAGCCCTCTTGGGACAGCCCATGGTAGGCAATCAGCCCCAGCATTTT.

This rearrangement joins TRBV7-2 to TRBJ2-5; weak D call: TRBD2 (6 bases). The CDR3 extends over 14 amino acids. The V and J ends lost 4 bases and 5 bases respectively, with 14 bases between them. CDR1 is SGHTA, CDR2 FQGNSA, per germline. The CDR3 is CASSSPPGGETQYF. CDR3 sequence (DNA): TGTGCCAGCAGCTCTCCCCCAGGAGGGGAGACCCAGTACTTC.

This chain's CDR3 is CASMTSGSYNEQFF. The CDR3 nucleotides are TGTGCCAGCATGACTAGCGGATCCTACAATGAGCAGTTCTTC. The chain employs TRBV3-1 (or the pseudogene TRBV3-2) and TRBJ2-1; 9 bases align to TRBD2. Germline CDR1 reads LGHDT; CDR2 reads YNNKEL (reference sequence). The trim removed 7 bases at V and 1 base at J, leaving 2 bases unmatched. The CDR3 extends over 14 amino acids.

This clone was seen just once. V and J are TRBV15 and TRBJ1-3; D remains ambiguous. This CDR3 has 16 amino acids. Per the germline V gene, CDR1 is LNHNV and CDR2 is YYDKDF (reference sequence). The germline V and J ends were trimmed by 1 base and 0 bases, with 10 bases remaining between them. For the CDR3, the DNA is TGTGCCACCAGCAGAGGCATTGGAGCCTCTGGAAACACCATATATTTT. It codes for CATSRGIGASGNTIYF.